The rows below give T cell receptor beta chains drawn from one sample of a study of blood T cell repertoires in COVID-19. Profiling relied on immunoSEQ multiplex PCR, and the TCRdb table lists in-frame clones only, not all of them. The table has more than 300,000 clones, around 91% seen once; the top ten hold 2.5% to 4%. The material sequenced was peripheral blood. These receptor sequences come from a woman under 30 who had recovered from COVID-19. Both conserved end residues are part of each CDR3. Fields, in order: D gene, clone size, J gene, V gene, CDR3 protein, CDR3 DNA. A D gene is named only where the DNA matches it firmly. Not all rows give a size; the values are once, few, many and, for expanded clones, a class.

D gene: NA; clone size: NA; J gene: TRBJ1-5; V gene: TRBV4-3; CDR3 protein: CASSQVVTDSYSNQPQHF; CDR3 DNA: TGCGCCAGCAGCCAAGTTGTGACAGATTCGTATAGCAATCAGCCCCAGCATTTT
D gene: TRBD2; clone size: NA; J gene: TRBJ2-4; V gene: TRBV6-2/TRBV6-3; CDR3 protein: CASSFSSGISIQYF; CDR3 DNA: TGTGCCAGCAGTTTCTCTAGCGGGATAAGCATTCAGTACTTC
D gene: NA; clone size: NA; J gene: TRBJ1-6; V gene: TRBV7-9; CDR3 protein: CASSYGTVFYNSLLHF; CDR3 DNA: TGTGCCAGCAGCTATGGGACTGTTTTCTATAATTCACTCCTCCACTTT
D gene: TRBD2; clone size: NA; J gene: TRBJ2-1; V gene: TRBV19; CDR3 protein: CASSNIGTSLLFLFF; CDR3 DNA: TGTGCCAGTAGTAATATCGGGACTAGTCTTTTATTCTTGTTCTTC
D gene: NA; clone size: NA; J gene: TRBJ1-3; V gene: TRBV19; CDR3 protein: CASSMGQTGNTIYF; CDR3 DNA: TGTGCCAGTAGTATGGGACAAACTGGAAACACCATATATTTT
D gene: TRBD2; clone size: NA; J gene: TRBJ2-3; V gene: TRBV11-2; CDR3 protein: CASSLRASGGTDTQYF; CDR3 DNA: TGTGCCAGCAGCTTACGTGCTAGCGGGGGGACAGATACGCAGTATTTT
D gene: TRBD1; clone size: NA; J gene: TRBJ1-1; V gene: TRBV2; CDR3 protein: CASSGGQIMNTEAFF; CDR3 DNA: TGTGCCAGCAGTGGGGGACAGATCATGAACACTGAAGCTTTCTTT
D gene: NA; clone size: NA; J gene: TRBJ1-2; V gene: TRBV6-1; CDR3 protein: CASSENRAPSGYTF; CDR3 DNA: TGTGCCAGCAGTGAAAACAGGGCCCCAAGTGGCTACACCTTC
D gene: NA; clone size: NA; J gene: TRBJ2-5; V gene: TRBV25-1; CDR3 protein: CASSEYRGRDQETQYF; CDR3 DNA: TGTGCCAGCAGTGAATACCGGGGTCGAGACCAAGAGACCCAGTACTTC
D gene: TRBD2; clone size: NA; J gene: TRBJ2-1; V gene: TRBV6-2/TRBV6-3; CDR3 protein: CASSSPGLAGVGEQFF; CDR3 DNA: TGTGCCAGCAGTTCCCCGGGACTAGCGGGAGTTGGTGAGCAGTTCTTC
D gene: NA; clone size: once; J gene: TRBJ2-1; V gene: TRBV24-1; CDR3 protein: CATSAPGSSYNEQFF; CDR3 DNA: TGTGCCACCAGTGCACCCGGGTCCTCCTACAATGAGCAGTTCTTC
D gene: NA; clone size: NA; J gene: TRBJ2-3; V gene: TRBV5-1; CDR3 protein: CASSLVADTQYF; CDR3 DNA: TGCGCCAGCAGCTTGGTCGCAGATACGCAGTATTTT
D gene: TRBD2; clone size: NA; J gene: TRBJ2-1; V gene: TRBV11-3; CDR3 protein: CASSLASGAYNEQFF; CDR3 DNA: TGTGCCAGCAGTTTAGCTAGCGGGGCTTACAATGAGCAGTTCTTC
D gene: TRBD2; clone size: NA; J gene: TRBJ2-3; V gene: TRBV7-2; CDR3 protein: CASQRDPPDTQYF; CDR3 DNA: TGTGCCAGCCAGCGGGACCCACCAGATACGCAGTATTTT
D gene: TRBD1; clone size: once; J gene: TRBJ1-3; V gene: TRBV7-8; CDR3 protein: CASSHADRVYGNTIYF; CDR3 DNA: TGTGCCAGCAGCCACGCGGACAGGGTCTATGGAAACACCATATATTTT
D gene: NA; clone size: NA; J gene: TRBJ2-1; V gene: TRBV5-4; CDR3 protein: CASLGDLDNEQFF; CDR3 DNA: TGTGCCAGCTTGGGAGATCTAGACAATGAGCAGTTCTTC
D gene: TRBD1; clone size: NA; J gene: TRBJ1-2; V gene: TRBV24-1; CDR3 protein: CATSDPTGAKGYTF; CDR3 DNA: TGTGCCACCAGTGACCCGACAGGGGCCAAGGGCTACACCTTC
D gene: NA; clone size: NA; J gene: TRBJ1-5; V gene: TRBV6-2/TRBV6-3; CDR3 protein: CASSYAGEQPQHF; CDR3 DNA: TGTGCCAGCAGTTACGCAGGGGAACAGCCCCAGCATTTT
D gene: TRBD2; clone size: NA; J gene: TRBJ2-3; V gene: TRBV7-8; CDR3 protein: CASSLARIGGGGTDTQYF; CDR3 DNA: TGTGCCAGCAGCTTAGCGCGAATCGGGGGGGGCGGCACAGATACGCAGTATTTT
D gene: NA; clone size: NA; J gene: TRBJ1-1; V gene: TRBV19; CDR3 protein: CASSAGTKGAEAFF; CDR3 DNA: TGTGCCAGTAGTGCCGGGACTAAAGGGGCTGAAGCTTTCTTT
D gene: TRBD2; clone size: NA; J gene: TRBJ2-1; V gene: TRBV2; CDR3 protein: CASSEFWSSGRYYNEQFF; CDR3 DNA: TGTGCCAGCAGTGAATTCTGGTCTAGCGGGAGGTACTACAATGAGCAGTTCTTC
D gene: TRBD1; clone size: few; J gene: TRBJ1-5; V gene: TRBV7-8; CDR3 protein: CASSLVGVGGGNQPQHF; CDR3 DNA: TGTGCCAGCAGCTTAGTGGGAGTAGGGGGCGGCAATCAGCCCCAGCATTTT
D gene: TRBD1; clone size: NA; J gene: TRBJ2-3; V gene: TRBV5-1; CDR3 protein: CASSSMVGQGSTDTQYF; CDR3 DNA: TGCGCCAGCAGCTCCATGGTGGGACAGGGCAGCACAGATACGCAGTATTTT
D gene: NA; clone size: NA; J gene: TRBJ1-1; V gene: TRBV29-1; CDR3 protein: CSSTTGRTEAFF; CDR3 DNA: TGCAGCTCCACCACAGGGAGAACTGAAGCTTTCTTT
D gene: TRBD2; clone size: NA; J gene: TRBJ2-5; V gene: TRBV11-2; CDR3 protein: CASSPGTSFGETQYF; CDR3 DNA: TGTGCCAGCAGCCCCGGGACTAGCTTCGGAGAGACCCAGTACTTC
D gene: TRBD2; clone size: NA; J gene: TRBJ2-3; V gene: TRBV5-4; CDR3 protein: CASSFGLAGGTDTQYF; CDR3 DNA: TGTGCCAGCAGCTTCGGACTAGCGGGAGGCACAGATACGCAGTATTTT
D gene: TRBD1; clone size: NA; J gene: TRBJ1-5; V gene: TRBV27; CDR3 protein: CASSPQGAQPQHF; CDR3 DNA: TGTGCCAGCAGTCCACAGGGGGCCCAGCCCCAGCATTTT
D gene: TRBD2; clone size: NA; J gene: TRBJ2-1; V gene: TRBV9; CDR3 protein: CASSVGAGAAWEQFF; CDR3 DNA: TGTGCCAGCAGCGTAGGGGCGGGAGCGGCGTGGGAGCAGTTCTTC
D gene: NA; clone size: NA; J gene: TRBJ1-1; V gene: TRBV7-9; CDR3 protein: CASSLVGGRDTEAFF; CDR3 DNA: TGTGCCAGCAGCTTAGTGGGGGGGCGCGATACTGAAGCTTTCTTT
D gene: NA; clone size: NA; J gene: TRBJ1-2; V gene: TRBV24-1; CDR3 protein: CATSDRRGGGYTF; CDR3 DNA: TGTGCCACCAGTGACCGAAGGGGGGGTGGCTACACCTTC
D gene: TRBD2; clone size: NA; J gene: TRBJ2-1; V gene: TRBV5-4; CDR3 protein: CASSLIAGGNEQFF; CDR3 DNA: TGTGCCAGCAGCTTGATAGCGGGAGGAAATGAGCAGTTCTTC
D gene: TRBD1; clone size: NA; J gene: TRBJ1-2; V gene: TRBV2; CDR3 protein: CASSSFQGARGGYTF; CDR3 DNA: TGTGCCAGCAGTAGCTTTCAGGGGGCGCGGGGCGGCTACACCTTC
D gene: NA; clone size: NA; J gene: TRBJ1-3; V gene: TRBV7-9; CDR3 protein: CASSLVLQGSGNTIYF; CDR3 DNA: TGTGCCAGCAGCTTAGTATTGCAGGGATCTGGAAACACCATATATTTT
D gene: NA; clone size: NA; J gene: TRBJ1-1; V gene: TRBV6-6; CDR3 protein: CASSPKNTEAFF; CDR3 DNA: TGTGCCAGCAGTCCCAAGAACACTGAAGCTTTCTTT
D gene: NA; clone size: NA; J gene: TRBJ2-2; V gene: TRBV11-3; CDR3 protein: CASSLNLPRELFF; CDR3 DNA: TGTGCCAGCAGCCTTAACCTACCCCGGGAGCTGTTTTTT
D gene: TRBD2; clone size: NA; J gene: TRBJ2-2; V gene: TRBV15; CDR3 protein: CATSRRTSGSTGELFF; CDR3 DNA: TGTGCCACCAGCAGACGGACTAGCGGGAGCACCGGGGAGCTGTTTTTT
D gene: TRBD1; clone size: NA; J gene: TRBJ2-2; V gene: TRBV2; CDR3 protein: CASSDRTGGGELFF; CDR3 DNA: TGTGCCAGCAGTGACCGGACAGGGGGCGGGGAGCTGTTTTTT
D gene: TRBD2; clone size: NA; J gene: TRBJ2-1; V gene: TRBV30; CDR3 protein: CAWTELSGSSYNEQFF; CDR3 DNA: TGTGCCTGGACCGAACTTAGCGGGAGCTCCTACAATGAGCAGTTCTTC
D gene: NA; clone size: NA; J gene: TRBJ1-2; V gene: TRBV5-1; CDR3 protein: CASSWTVGDGYTF; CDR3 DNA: TGCGCCAGCAGCTGGACAGTTGGCGATGGCTACACCTTC
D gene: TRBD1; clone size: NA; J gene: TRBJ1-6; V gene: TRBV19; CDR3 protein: CASSIRTGGRNSPLHF; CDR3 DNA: TGTGCCAGTAGTATTAGGACAGGGGGCAGAAATTCACCCCTCCACTTT
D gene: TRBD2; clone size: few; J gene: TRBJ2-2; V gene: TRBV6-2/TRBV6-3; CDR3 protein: CASSSGSAGELFF; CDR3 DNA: TGTGCCAGCAGCAGCGGGAGTGCCGGGGAGCTGTTTTTT
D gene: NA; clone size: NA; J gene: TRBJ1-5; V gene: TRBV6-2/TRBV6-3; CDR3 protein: CASSVTEQPQHF; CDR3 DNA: TGTGCCAGCAGTGTCACGGAGCAGCCCCAGCATTTT
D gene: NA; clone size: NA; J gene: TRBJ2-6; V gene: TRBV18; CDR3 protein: CASSPPQGPGANVLTF; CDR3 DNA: TGTGCCAGCTCACCACCACAGGGACCGGGGGCCAACGTCCTGACTTTC
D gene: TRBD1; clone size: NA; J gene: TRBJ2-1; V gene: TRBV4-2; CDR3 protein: CASSQDRGTYNEQFF; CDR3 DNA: TGTGCCAGCAGCCAAGACAGGGGGACCTACAATGAGCAGTTCTTC
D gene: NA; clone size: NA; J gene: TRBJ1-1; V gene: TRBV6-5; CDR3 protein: CASSYSGGWNTEAFF; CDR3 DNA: TGTGCCAGCAGTTACTCAGGAGGTTGGAACACTGAAGCTTTCTTT
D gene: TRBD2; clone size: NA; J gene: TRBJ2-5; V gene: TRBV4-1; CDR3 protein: CASSQVGTSGRTQQTQYF; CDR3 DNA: TGCGCCAGCAGCCAAGTCGGGACTAGCGGGAGGACCCAACAGACCCAGTACTTC
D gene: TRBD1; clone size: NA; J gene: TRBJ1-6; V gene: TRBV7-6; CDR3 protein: CASSRGQGDSPLHF; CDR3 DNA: TGTGCCAGCAGCCGGGGACAGGGAGATTCACCCCTCCACTTT
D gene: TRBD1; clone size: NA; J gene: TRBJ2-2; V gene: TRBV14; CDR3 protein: CASSRGPNTGELFF; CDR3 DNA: TGTGCCAGCAGCAGGGGGCCGAACACCGGGGAGCTGTTTTTT